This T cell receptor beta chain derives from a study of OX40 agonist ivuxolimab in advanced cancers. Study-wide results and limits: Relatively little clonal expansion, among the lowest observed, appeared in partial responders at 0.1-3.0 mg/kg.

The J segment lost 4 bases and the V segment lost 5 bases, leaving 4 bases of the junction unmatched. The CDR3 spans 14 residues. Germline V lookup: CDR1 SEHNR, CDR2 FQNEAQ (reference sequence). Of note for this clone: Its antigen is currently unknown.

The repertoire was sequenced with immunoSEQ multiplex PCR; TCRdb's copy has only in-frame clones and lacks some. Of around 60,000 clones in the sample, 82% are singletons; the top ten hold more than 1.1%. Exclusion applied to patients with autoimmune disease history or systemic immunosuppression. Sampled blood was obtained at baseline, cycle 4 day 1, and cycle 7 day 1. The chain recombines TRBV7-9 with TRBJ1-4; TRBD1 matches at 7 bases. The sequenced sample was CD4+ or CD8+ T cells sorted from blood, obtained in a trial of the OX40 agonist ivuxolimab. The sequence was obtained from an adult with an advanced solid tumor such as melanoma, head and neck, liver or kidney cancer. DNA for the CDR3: TGTGCCAGCAGCCGAGGACAGGTTAATGAAAAACTGTTTTTT. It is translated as CASSRGQVNEKLFF.